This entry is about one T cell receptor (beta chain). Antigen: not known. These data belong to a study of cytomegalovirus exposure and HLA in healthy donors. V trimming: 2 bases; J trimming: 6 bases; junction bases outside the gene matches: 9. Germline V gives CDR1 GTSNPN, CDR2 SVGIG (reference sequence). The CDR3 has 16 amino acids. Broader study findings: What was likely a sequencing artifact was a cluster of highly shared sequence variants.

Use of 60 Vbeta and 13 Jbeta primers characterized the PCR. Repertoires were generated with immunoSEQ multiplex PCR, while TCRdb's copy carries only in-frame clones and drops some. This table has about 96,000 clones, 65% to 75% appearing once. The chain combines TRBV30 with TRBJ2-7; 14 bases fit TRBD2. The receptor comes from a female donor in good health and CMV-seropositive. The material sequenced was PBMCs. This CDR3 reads CAWSHGLAGGVSEQYF. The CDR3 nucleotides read TGTGCCTGGAGTCACGGACTAGCGGGAGGTGTATCCGAGCAGTACTTC. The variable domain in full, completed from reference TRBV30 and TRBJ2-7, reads SQTIHQWPATLVQPVGSPLSLECTVEGTSNPNLYWYRQAAGRGLQLLFYSVGIGQISSEVPQNLSASRPQDRQFILSSKKLLLSDSGFYLCAWSHGLAGGVSEQYFGPGTRLTVT.